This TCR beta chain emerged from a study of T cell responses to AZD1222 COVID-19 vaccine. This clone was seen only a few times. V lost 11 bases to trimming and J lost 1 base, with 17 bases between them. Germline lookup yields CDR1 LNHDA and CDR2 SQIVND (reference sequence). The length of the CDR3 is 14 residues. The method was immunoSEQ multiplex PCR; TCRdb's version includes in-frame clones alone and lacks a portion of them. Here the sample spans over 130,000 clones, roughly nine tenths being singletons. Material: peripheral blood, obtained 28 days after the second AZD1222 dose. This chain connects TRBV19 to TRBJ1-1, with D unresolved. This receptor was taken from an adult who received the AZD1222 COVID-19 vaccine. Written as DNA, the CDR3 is TGTGCCCGAACCCTAAGGGAGCCGAACACTGAAGCTTTCTTT. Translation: CARTLREPNTEAFF.